This T cell receptor beta chain derives from a study of T cell repertoires in cytomegalovirus infection (dated by TCRdb to the late 2010s). For the study in its entirety: Recently identified HLA-C-restricted CMV epitopes, whose presentation resists viral immunomodulation, were targeted by peptide stimulations together with well-studied HLA-B-restricted epitopes. The HLA type of each donor mattered for the analysis, because public TCR beta signatures pointed to carriage of CMV infection along with the matching HLA type. Findings and caveats that apply to the study as a whole: The ex vivo response was dominated by HLA-C-restricted CMV-specific TCR beta clonotypes, which also provided the single most frequent clonotype in two of eight donors. Cumulative frequency of public TCR beta family members discriminated carriers of CMV infection plus the relevant HLA type in this cohort and an independent 352-donor cohort.

This clonotype was detected ten times or more. What antigen it recognizes has not been identified. Nothing much larger sits one base from this clone, and base qualities are not available. Sequencing used an Illumina HiSeq 1500. Using fastp at Q25 and MiXCR, TCRdb reprocessed the public reads and kept productive beta chains. Each CDR3 protein appears once, grouped with its most common genes and DNA. In this sample the table shows over 95,000 distinct CDR3 sequences, around 31% of which occur a single time. The ten largest clonotypes hold less than 45% of the sample. Reading the label with the study, this specimen's treatment or condition is: in vitro stimulation with specific CMV peptide epitopes to enrich CMV-specific T cells. From cysteine to phenylalanine, the CDR3 is 15 amino acids long. The retained sequence is limited to the CDR3, 45 bases, with the frame set at the first base. Trimming removed 5 bases from V and 0 bases from J; the gene matches leave 4 bases unexplained. Sequences SGHAT (CDR1) and FQNNGV (CDR2) are obtained from the germline V gene.

The sample was CD8+ T cells from cultured PBMCs, taken from culture after CMV antigen stimulation. This TCR was sampled from a human donor in good health (CMV status not recorded). Some clones in this sample may be carry-over from other donors' samples. The chain uses TRBV11-2 and TRBJ1-2; 9 of the junction bases match TRBD1. The CDR3 loop reads CASSRGQGANYGYTF. The nucleotides read TGTGCCAGCAGCCGGGGACAGGGAGCTAACTATGGCTACACCTTC. With the rest looked up from the reference TRBV11-2 and TRBJ1-2 genes rather than sequenced, the full variable domain is EAGVAQSPRYKIIEKRQSVAFWCNPISGHATLYWYQQILGQGPKLLIQFQNNGVVDDSQLPKDRFSAERLKGVDSTLKIQPAKLEDSAVYLCASSRGQGANYGYTFGSGTRLTVV.